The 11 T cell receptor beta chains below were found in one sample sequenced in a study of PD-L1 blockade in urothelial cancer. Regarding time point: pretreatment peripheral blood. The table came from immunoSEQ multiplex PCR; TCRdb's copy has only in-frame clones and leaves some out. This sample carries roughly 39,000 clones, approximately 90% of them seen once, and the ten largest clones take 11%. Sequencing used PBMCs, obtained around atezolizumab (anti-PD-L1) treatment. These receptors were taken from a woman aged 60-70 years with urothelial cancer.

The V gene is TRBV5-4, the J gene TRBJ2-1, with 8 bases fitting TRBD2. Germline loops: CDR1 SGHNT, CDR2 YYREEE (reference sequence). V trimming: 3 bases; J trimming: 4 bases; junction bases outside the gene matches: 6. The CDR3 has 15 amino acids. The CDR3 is CASSSTSGIYNEQFF. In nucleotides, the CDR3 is TGTGCCAGCAGCTCAACTAGCGGTATATACAATGAGCAGTTCTTC. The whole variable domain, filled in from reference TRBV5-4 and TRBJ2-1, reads ETGVTQSPTHLIKTRGQQVTLRCSSQSGHNTVSWYQQALGQGPQFIFQYYREEENGRGNFPPRFSGLQFPNYSSELNVNALELDDSALYLCASSSTSGIYNEQFFGPGTRLTVL.

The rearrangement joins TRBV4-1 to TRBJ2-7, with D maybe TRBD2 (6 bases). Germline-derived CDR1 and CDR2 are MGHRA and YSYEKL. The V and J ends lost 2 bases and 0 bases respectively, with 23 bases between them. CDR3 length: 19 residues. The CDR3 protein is CASSQYLGGASESSYEQYF. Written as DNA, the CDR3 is TGCGCCAGCAGCCAATACCTCGGCGGAGCTAGCGAGAGCTCCTACGAGCAGTACTTC.

The CDR3, as DNA: TGTGCCAGCAGCTTGCGTTCCTCCTACGAGCAGTACTTC. It translates to CASSLRSSYEQYF. This chain joins TRBV5-4 and TRBJ2-7; D remains ambiguous. CDR1 and CDR2 from the germline V gene are SGHNT and YYREEE (reference sequence). V was clipped by 1 base and J by 0 bases, with 5 bases between them. This CDR3 comprises 13 residues.

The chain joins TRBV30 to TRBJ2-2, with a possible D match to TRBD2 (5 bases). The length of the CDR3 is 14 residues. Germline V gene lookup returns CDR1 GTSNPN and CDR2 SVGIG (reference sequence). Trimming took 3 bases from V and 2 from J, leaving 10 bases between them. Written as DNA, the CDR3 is TGTGCCTGGAGGCCAGCGGTTAACACCGGGGAGCTGTTTTTT. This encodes CAWRPAVNTGELFF. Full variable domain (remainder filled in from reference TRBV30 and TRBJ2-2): SQTIHQWPATLVQPVGSPLSLECTVEGTSNPNLYWYRQAAGRGLQLLFYSVGIGQISSEVPQNLSASRPQDRQFILSSKKLLLSDSGFYLCAWRPAVNTGELFFGEGSRLTVL.

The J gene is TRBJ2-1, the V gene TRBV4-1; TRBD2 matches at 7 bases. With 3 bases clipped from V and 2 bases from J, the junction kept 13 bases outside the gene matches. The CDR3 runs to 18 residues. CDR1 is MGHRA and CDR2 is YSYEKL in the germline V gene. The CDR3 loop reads CASSQRVRLSGAYNEQFF. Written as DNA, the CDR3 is TGCGCCAGCAGCCAGAGGGTTCGTCTAAGCGGGGCCTACAATGAGCAGTTCTTC.

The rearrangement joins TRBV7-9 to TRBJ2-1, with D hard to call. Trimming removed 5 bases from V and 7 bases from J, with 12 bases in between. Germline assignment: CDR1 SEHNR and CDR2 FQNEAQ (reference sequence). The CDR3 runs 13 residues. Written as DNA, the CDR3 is TGTGCCAGCAGCCAGGTGGTGGCTAATGAGCAGTTCTTC. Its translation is CASSQVVANEQFF.

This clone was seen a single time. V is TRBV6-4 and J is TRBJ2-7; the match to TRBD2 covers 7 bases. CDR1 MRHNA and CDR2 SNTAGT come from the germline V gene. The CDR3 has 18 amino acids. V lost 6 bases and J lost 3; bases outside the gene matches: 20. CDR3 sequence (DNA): TGTGCCAGCAGGGAACCAGCGGGACTCCAGGCTTATAACTACGAGCAGTACTTC. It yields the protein CASREPAGLQAYNYEQYF.

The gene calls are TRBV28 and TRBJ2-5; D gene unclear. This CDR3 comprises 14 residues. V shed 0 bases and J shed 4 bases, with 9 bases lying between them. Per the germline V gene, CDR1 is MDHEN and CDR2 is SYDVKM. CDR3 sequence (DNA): TGTGCCAGCAGTTTATGGAAAACGGGAGAGACCCAGTACTTC. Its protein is CASSLWKTGETQYF.

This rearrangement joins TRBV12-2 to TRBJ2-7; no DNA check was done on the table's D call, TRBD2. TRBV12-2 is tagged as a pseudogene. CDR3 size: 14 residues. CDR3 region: CASRSILSGVEQYF. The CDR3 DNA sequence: TGTGCAAGTCGCTCGATATTAAGCGGGGTGGAGCAGTACTTC.

The CDR3 region is CSVRSTGSYEQYF. For the CDR3, the DNA is TGCAGCGTTCGATCGACAGGGTCTTACGAGCAGTACTTC. The genes are TRBV29-1 and TRBJ2-7; 7 nucleotides match TRBD1. Germline values: CDR1 SQVTM, CDR2 ANQGSEA. J lost 4 bases, V lost 5 bases, and 8 bases had no gene match. The CDR3 is made up of 13 amino acids.

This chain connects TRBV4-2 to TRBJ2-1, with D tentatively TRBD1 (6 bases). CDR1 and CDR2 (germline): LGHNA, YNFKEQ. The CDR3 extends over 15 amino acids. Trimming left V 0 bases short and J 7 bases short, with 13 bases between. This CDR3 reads CASSQEGASRNEQFF. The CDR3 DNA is TGTGCCAGCAGCCAAGAGGGGGCCAGCCGGAATGAGCAGTTCTTC.